These 20 T cell receptor beta chains share one sample of origin, sequenced in a study of blood T cell repertoires in COVID-19. The method was immunoSEQ multiplex PCR; TCRdb's version includes in-frame clones alone and lacks a portion of them. The data contain tens of thousands of clones, 86% of them singletons. The sequencing sample was made of peripheral blood. The receptors were sampled from a man aged 40-50 years with COVID-19, enrolled during active disease.

V usage is TRBV3-1 (or the pseudogene TRBV3-2) and J usage is TRBJ1-6; 9 nucleotides match TRBD1. The CDR3 covers 15 residues. Germline V gene data show CDR1 as LGHDT and CDR2 as YNNKEL (reference sequence). J gave up 10 bases and V 4 bases, and 8 bases lay outside the gene matches. The CDR3: CASSLGDRVNSPLHF. In DNA, the CDR3 is TGTGCCAGCAGCCTAGGGGACAGGGTCAACTCACCCCTCCACTTT.

The rearrangement links TRBV30 to TRBJ1-6, with 12 bases fitting TRBD1. From germline, CDR1 is GTSNPN and CDR2 SVGIG (reference sequence). J lost 11 bases, V lost 3 bases, and 14 bases had no gene match. The length of the CDR3 is 17 residues. The CDR3 reads CAWSVATGTGGEAPLHF. The CDR3 DNA reads as TGTGCCTGGAGCGTTGCCACCGGGACAGGGGGCGAAGCACCCCTCCACTTT.

This chain connects TRBV18 to TRBJ2-7; 9 bases map to TRBD1. Germline V gene sequence: CDR1 KGHSH, CDR2 LQKENI. This CDR3 is 13 amino acids long. The trim removed 4 bases at V and 5 bases at J, leaving 3 bases unmatched. The CDR3 loop reads CASSLGQGNEQYF. Written as DNA, the CDR3 is TGTGCCAGCTCACTAGGACAGGGGAACGAGCAGTACTTC.

This CDR3 reads CASSPGQEHGYTF. DNA for the CDR3: TGTGCCAGCTCTCCCGGACAGGAACATGGCTACACCTTC. The V call is TRBV18, the J call TRBJ1-2; TRBD1 agrees at 7 bases. The length of the CDR3 is 13 residues. CDR1 is KGHSH and CDR2 is LQKENI in the germline V gene. V was pared by 6 bases and J by 6 bases, with 7 bases of the junction left unmatched.

The V call is TRBV12-3 or TRBV12-4, the J call TRBJ2-5, with unresolved D. The CDR3 extends over 13 amino acids. V dropped 6 bases and J dropped 1 base, with 9 bases sitting between them. Here the CDR3 reads CASRGQLQETQYF. The DNA of the CDR3 is TGTGCCAGCAGGGGCCAACTCCAAGAGACCCAGTACTTC.

The chain carries TRBV7-9 and TRBJ2-5, with D perhaps TRBD1 (6 bases). CDR1 is SEHNR, CDR2 FQNEAQ, per germline (reference sequence). Trimming pared 2 bases from V and 0 bases from J, leaving 7 bases between. The CDR3 has 14 residues. This CDR3 reads CASSLWDNQETQYF. CDR3 DNA sequence: TGTGCCAGCAGCTTATGGGACAACCAAGAGACCCAGTACTTC. Variable domain in full (rest from reference TRBV7-9 and TRBJ2-5): DTGVSQNPRHKITKRGQNVTFRCDPISEHNRLYWYRQTLGQGPEFLTYFQNEAQLEKSRLLSDRFSAERPKGSFSTLEIQRTEQGDSAMYLCASSLWDNQETQYFGPGTRLLVL.

The chain combines TRBV13 with TRBJ1-4; D is unresolved. With 4 bases removed from V and 8 bases from J, the gap between germline ends came to 17 bases. The CDR3 spans 15 residues. Germline-derived CDR1 and CDR2 are PRHDT and FYEKMQ (reference sequence). The DNA of the CDR3 is TGTGCCAGCAGCTCTAGAAGCCTAAAAAGGGAAAAACTGTTTTTT. Amino acid sequence: CASSSRSLKREKLFF.

The V call is TRBV9, the J call TRBJ1-2; tentatively, D is TRBD1 (6 bases). V dropped 3 bases and J dropped 8 bases, with 17 bases sitting between them. Germline CDR1 and CDR2: SGDLS and YYNGEE. The CDR3 is 14 residues long. The CDR3 DNA follows: TGTGCCAGCAGCGGGAGAAACAGGGACGGGGGCTACACCTTC. Protein sequence: CASSGRNRDGGYTF.

This clone came up once. The chain links TRBV5-6 to TRBJ2-5; TRBD1 aligns across 10 bases. The V segment lost 4 bases and the J segment 1 base; nucleotides outside the gene matches: 4. Germline assignment: CDR1 SGHDT and CDR2 YYEEEE. The CDR3 has 15 residues. CDR3 DNA: TGTGCCAGCAGCCTGCGGACAGGGGGCCAAGAGACCCAGTACTTC. Translated, it gives CASSLRTGGQETQYF.

The gene calls are TRBV5-6 and TRBJ2-5, with D possibly being TRBD1 (6 bases). CDR3 length equals 15 residues. V dropped 4 bases and J dropped 4 bases, with 17 bases sitting between them. The germline gives CDR1 SGHDT, CDR2 YYEEEE. CDR3 DNA sequence: TGTGCCAGCAGCGTGGGGGCCAGAGAAGGAGAGACCCAGTACTTC. Translating gives CASSVGAREGETQYF.

The chain couples TRBV11-2 to TRBJ2-3, with D uncertain. With 5 bases removed from V and 6 bases from J, the gap between germline ends came to 9 bases. The CDR3 spans 12 residues. Germline-derived CDR1 and CDR2 are SGHAT and FQNNGV. The CDR3 DNA reads TGTGCCAGCAGCAATTCCATCGATACGCAGTATTTT. It specifies CASSNSIDTQYF. Together with reference TRBV11-2 and TRBJ2-3, the CDR3 gives the full variable domain: EAGVAQSPRYKIIEKRQSVAFWCNPISGHATLYWYQQILGQGPKLLIQFQNNGVVDDSQLPKDRFSAERLKGVDSTLKIQPAKLEDSAVYLCASSNSIDTQYFGPGTRLTVL.

This clone occurred once. This chain connects TRBV5-6 to TRBJ2-5, with 10 bases lining up with TRBD2. The V and J ends lost 1 base and 1 base, in that order; junction bases with no gene match: 4. The germline gives CDR1 SGHDT, CDR2 YYEEEE. The CDR3 has 16 residues. CDR3 nucleotides: TGTGCCAGCAGCTTGACTAGCGGGGCTCGCCAAGAGACCCAGTACTTC. The encoded protein is CASSLTSGARQETQYF.

The chain employs TRBV6-5 and TRBJ1-3, with 10 bases identical to TRBD1. CDR3 length: 15 residues. The germline gives CDR1 MNHEY, CDR2 SVGAGI. Germline trimming cut 8 bases from V and 4 bases from J; bases unmatched to any gene: 8. CDR3 sequence reads: CASGTGQGTGNTIYF. The CDR3 DNA is TGTGCCAGCGGAACGGGACAGGGGACCGGAAACACCATATATTTT.

This sequence joins TRBV19 and TRBJ2-1; D remains unclear. Germline-derived CDR1 and CDR2 are LNHDA and SQIVND (reference sequence). The V end was cut by 6 bases, the J end by 0 bases, with 15 bases between. The CDR3 has 16 residues. The CDR3 loop reads CASRRLDSLSYNEQFF. The CDR3 nucleotides are TGTGCCAGTAGAAGATTAGACTCCCTCTCCTACAATGAGCAGTTCTTC.

As regards this clone: The junction differs from germline at one of its ends, possibly a read error. The chain uses TRBV3-1 (or the pseudogene TRBV3-2) and TRBJ2-5, with 7 bases that match TRBD2. From germline, CDR1 is LGHDT and CDR2 YNNKEL (reference sequence). This CDR3 has 16 residues. This CDR3 reads CASSQASTGGWETQYF. The CDR3 nucleotides are TGTGCCAGCAGTCAAGCATCGACGGGGGGTTGGGAGACCCAGTACTTC.

The chain recombines TRBV27 with TRBJ2-5; D is unclear. The CDR3 is made up of 14 amino acids. Trimming left V 2 bases short and J 5 bases short, with 12 bases between. From germline, CDR1 is MNHEY and CDR2 SMNVEV (reference sequence). In DNA, the CDR3 is TGTGCCAGCAGTTTAAGATGGCGGTCGGAGACCCAGTACTTC. Protein: CASSLRWRSETQYF.

The rearrangement uses TRBV3-1 (or the pseudogene TRBV3-2) and TRBJ2-2; 12 positions agree with TRBD2. Germline CDR1 and CDR2: LGHDT and YNNKEL (reference sequence). V was clipped by 4 bases and J by 5 bases; unmatched bases: 5. This CDR3 spans 16 amino acids. The CDR3 sequence: CASSPSSGGVTGELFF. The CDR3 region has the DNA TGTGCCAGCAGCCCCTCTAGCGGGGGGGTAACCGGGGAGCTGTTTTTT.

The CDR3 here is CAWSEGDRGGFF. CDR3 bases: TGTGCCTGGAGTGAGGGTGACAGGGGTGGTTTCTTT. This chain joins TRBV30 and TRBJ1-1; 8 bases are a match to TRBD1. V lost 1 base to trimming and J lost 13 bases; unmatched junction nucleotides: 8. Germline V gene sequence: CDR1 GTSNPN, CDR2 SVGIG (reference sequence). The CDR3 is 12 residues long.

This sequence joins TRBV2 and TRBJ2-1, with 14 nucleotides matching TRBD2. The CDR3 covers 14 residues. Germline values: CDR1 SNHLY, CDR2 FYNNEI. Trimming cost V 10 bases and J 6 bases; bases outside gene matches: 5. CDR3 sequence: CATTGLAGANEQFF. CDR3 nucleotide sequence: TGTGCCACTACGGGACTAGCGGGGGCCAATGAGCAGTTCTTC.

The chain recombines TRBV3-1 (or the pseudogene TRBV3-2) with TRBJ1-2; tentatively, D is TRBD1 (5 bases). The CDR3 runs 15 residues. Germline lookup yields CDR1 LGHDT and CDR2 YNNKEL (reference sequence). The V gene lost 0 bases and the J gene lost 2 bases, with 10 bases spanning the gap. CDR3 in amino acids: CASSQDLDSNYGYTF. CDR3 DNA sequence: TGTGCCAGCAGCCAAGATCTAGACAGCAACTATGGCTACACCTTC.